What follows are 8 T cell receptor beta chains derived from one specimen sequenced in a study of blood T cell repertoires in COVID-19. The data were produced by immunoSEQ multiplex PCR, yet TCRdb's version contains in-frame clones alone and is incomplete. Of about 530,000 clones in the sample, roughly 89% were seen once. Input material: peripheral blood. The receptors come from a woman aged 45-65 years with COVID-19, enrolled during active disease.

V is TRBV10-3 and J is TRBJ1-5, with 9 bases that match TRBD1. Per germline, CDR1 ENHRY and CDR2 SYGVKD. The length of the CDR3 is 16 residues. Trimming cost V 0 bases and J 4 bases; bases outside gene matches: 4. The CDR3 DNA follows: TGTGCCATCAGTGAGTCGGGACAGGGATCAAATCAGCCCCAGCATTTT. The encoded protein is CAISESGQGSNQPQHF.

This chain links TRBV10-3 with TRBJ1-1; 10 bases line up with TRBD1. In germline, CDR1 is ENHRY, CDR2 SYGVKD. Trimming took 6 bases from V and 12 from J; bases not matched to a gene: 7. The CDR3 loop spans 12 amino acids. CDR3 DNA: TGTGCCATCAGGGATCCGGGACAGGGGACTTTCTTT. This codes for CAIRDPGQGTFF.

The V and J genes are TRBV27 and TRBJ2-3; a possible D gene is TRBD2 (6 bases). The germline V and J ends were trimmed by 3 bases and 3 bases, with 13 bases remaining between them. The V gene's germline CDR1 is MNHEY and CDR2 SMNVEV (reference sequence). This CDR3 is 15 amino acids long. The CDR3 DNA reads as TGTGCCAGCAGTTTTTCGGCGGGGATGACAGATACGCAGTATTTT. This encodes CASSFSAGMTDTQYF.

This chain joins TRBV5-5 and TRBJ1-4; the D is unclear. The CDR3 spans 14 residues. Per the germline V gene, CDR1 is SGHKS and CDR2 is YYEKEE (reference sequence). The V gene lost 0 bases and the J gene lost 8 bases, with 11 bases spanning the gap. CDR3 sequence reads: CASSLGWVQEKLFF. The CDR3 DNA reads TGTGCCAGCAGCTTGGGGTGGGTACAGGAAAAACTGTTTTTT.

This chain joins TRBV5-8 and TRBJ1-2; 7 positions agree with TRBD1. The CDR3 runs to 16 residues. V lost 5 bases, J lost 2 bases, and 12 bases stayed unmatched. Germline CDR1 and CDR2: SGHTS and YDEGEE. This CDR3 reads CASRPRQGRGNYGYTF. As DNA, the CDR3 is TGTGCCAGCAGGCCCCGACAGGGAAGGGGGAACTATGGCTACACCTTC.

The chain recombines TRBV23-1 with TRBJ2-2; the match to TRBD2 covers 7 bases. TRBV23-1 is known as an ORF, though its function is uncertain. The CDR3 totals 19 residues. J gave up 4 bases and V 4 bases, and 18 bases lay outside the gene matches. CDR3 in amino acids: CASSLGTGGLTVSTGELFF. The DNA for the CDR3 is TGCGCCAGCAGTCTAGGAACGGGGGGACTCACCGTCTCCACCGGGGAGCTGTTTTTT.

The chain has TRBV6-5 and TRBJ2-5, with TRBD2 as a possible D gene (5 bases). V shed 5 bases and J shed 2 bases, with 9 bases lying between them. Germline values: CDR1 MNHEY, CDR2 SVGAGI. This CDR3 has 13 residues. CDR3 coding DNA: TGTGCCAGCAGTCCGCCGGGACAAGAGACCCAGTACTTC. Translating it yields CASSPPGQETQYF.

This clone was picked up a small number of times. The rearrangement joins TRBV5-1 to TRBJ1-2, with 7 bases aligning to TRBD1. CDR3 size: 13 residues. CDR1 is SGHRS, CDR2 YFSETQ, per germline. The V segment lost 4 bases and the J segment 7 bases; nucleotides outside the gene matches: 7. CDR3 sequence: CASSPGSGGGYTF. Written as DNA, the CDR3 is TGCGCCAGCAGCCCGGGGTCAGGGGGTGGCTACACCTTC.